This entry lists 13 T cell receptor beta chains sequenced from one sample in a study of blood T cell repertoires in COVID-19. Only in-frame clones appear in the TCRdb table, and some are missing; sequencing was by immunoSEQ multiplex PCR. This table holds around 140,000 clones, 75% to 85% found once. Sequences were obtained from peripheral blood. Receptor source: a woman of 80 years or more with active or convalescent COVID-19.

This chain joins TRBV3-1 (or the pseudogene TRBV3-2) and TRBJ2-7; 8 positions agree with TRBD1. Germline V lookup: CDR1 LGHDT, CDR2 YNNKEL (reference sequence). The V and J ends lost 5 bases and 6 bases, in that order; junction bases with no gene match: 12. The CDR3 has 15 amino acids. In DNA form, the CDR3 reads TGTGCCAGCAGCGGGTACGGACAGGGAATCTCCGAGCAGTACTTC. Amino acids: CASSGYGQGISEQYF.

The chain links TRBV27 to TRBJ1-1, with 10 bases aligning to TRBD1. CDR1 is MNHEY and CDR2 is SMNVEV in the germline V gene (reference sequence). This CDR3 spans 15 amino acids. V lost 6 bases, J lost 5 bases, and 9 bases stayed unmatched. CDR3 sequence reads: CASSSLTGGGTEAFF. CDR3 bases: TGTGCCAGCAGCTCTCTGACAGGGGGCGGAACTGAAGCTTTCTTT.

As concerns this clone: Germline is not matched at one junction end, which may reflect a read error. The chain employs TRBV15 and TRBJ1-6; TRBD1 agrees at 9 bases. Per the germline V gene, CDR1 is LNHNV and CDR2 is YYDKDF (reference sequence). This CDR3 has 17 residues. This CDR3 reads CATSGDRGFNYNSPLHF. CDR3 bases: TGTGCCACCAGCGGAGACAGGGGGTTCAACTATAATTCACCCCTCCACTTT.

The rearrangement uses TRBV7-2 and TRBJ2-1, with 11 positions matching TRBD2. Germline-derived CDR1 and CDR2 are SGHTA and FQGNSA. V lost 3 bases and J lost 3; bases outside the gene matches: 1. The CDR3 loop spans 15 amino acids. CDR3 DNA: TGTGCCAGCAGCTTCACTAGCGGGGGCTACAATGAGCAGTTCTTC. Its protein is CASSFTSGGYNEQFF.

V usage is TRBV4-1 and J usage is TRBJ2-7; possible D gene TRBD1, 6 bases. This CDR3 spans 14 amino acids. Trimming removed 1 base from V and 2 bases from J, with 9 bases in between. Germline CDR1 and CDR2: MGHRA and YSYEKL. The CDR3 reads CASSQGDTAYEQYF. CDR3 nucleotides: TGCGCCAGCAGCCAAGGGGACACCGCCTACGAGCAGTACTTC.

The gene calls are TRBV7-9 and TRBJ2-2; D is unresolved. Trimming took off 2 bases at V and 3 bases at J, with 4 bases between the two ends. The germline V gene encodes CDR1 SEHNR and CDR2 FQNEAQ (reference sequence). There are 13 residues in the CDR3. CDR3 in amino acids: CASSLLDTGELFF. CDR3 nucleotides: TGTGCCAGCAGCTTACTCGACACCGGGGAGCTGTTTTTT. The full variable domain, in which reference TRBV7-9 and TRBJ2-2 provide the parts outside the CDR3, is DTGVSQNPRHKITKRGQNVTFRCDPISEHNRLYWYRQTLGQGPEFLTYFQNEAQLEKSRLLSDRFSAERPKGSFSTLEIQRTEQGDSAMYLCASSLLDTGELFFGEGSRLTVL.

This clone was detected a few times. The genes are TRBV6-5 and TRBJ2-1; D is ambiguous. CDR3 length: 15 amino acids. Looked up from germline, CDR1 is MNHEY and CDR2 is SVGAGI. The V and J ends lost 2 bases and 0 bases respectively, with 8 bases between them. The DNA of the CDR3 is TGTGCCAGCAGTTACCGCCGGAGCTCCTACAATGAGCAGTTCTTC. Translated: CASSYRRSSYNEQFF.

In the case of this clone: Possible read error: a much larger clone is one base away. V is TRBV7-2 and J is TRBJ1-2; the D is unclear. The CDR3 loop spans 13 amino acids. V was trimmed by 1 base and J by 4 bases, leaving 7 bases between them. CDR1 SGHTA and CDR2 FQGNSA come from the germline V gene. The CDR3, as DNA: TGTGCCAGCAGCTTAGGCGGCAGCTATGGCTACACCTTC. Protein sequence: CASSLGGSYGYTF.

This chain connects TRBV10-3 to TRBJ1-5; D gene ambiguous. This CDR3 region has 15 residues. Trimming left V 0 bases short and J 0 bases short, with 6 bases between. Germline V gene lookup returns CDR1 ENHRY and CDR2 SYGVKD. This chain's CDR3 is CAISESGDSNQPQHF. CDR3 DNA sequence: TGTGCCATCAGTGAGTCCGGAGATAGCAATCAGCCCCAGCATTTT.

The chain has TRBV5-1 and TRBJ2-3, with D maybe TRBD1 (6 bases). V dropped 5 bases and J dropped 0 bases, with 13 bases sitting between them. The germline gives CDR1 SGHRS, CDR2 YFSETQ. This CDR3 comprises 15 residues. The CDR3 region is CASRTGTTSTDTQYF. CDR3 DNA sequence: TGCGCCAGCAGGACGGGGACAACTAGCACAGATACGCAGTATTTT.

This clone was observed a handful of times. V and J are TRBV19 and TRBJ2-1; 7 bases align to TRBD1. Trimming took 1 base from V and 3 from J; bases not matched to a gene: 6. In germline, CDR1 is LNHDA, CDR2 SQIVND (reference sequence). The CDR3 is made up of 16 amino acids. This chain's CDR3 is CASSIGGQSIYNEQFF. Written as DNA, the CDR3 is TGTGCCAGTAGTATAGGGGGACAGTCCATCTACAATGAGCAGTTCTTC.

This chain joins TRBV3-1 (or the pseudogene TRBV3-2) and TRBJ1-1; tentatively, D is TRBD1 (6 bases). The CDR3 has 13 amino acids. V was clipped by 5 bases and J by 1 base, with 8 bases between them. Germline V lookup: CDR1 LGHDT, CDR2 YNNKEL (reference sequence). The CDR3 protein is CASSGQKNTEAFF. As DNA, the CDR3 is TGTGCCAGCAGCGGACAGAAGAACACTGAAGCTTTCTTT.

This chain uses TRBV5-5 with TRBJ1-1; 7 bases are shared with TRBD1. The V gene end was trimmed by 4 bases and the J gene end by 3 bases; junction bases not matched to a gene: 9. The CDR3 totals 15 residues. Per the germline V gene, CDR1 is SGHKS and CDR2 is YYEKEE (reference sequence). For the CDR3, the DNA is TGTGCCAGCAGCCGTACAGGGGATTATCACACTGAAGCTTTCTTT. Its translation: CASSRTGDYHTEAFF.